The TCR beta chain described here comes from a study of shared clonotypes between healthy human individuals. Assay: immunoSEQ multiplex PCR; the TCRdb copy retains only in-frame clones and omits some. The table has 2 million to 2.5 million clones, 85% to 95% seen once. Study conclusions and caveats: Memory subsets generally showed smaller estimated richness than naive subsets did.

Germline V gene lookup returns CDR1 SGHVS and CDR2 FNYEAQ. CDR3 size: 15 residues. Trimming at V came to 5 bases and at J to 2 bases, leaving 7 bases not matched to a gene. Concerning this clone itself: Its antigen is currently unknown.

This receptor was taken from a man aged 18 to 30 in good health. Some clones in this sample may be carry-over from other donors' samples. Sequenced sample: naive CD4+ T cells from PBMCs. Indicated subset: CD45RA+ positively selected. The J gene is TRBJ2-5, the V gene TRBV7-6; 8 nucleotides match TRBD1. The CDR3 spells CASSQDRALQETQYF. Written as DNA, the CDR3 is TGTGCCAGCAGCCAGGACAGGGCTTTACAAGAGACCCAGTACTTC.